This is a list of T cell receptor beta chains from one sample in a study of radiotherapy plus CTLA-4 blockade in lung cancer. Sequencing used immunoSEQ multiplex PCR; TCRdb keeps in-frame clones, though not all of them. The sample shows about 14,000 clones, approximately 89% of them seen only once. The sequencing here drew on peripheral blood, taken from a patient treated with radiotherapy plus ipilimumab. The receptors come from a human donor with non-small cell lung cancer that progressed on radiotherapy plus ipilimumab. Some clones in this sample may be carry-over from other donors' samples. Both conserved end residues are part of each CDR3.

CDR3aa: CASSQPGQPYGYTF; v_gene: TRBV4-2; j_gene: TRBJ1-2
CDR3aa: CASSQRAGANPSNEQFF; v_gene: TRBV19; j_gene: TRBJ2-1
CDR3aa: CASRRTSGSFSYNEQFF; v_gene: TRBV2; j_gene: TRBJ2-1
CDR3aa: CASSEGTSGSYEQYF; v_gene: TRBV6-1; j_gene: TRBJ2-7
CDR3aa: CASERGHTGELFF; v_gene: TRBV12-5; j_gene: TRBJ2-2
CDR3aa: CASSKGPTSGGKNIQYF; v_gene: TRBV21-1; j_gene: TRBJ2-4
CDR3aa: CASSPTRGTSGENEQYF; v_gene: TRBV13; j_gene: TRBJ2-7
CDR3aa: CASSLGTGSEAFF; v_gene: TRBV13; j_gene: TRBJ1-1
CDR3aa: CASTYRENTEAFF; v_gene: TRBV10-2; j_gene: TRBJ1-1
CDR3aa: CASSESGGYGYTF; v_gene: TRBV6-1; j_gene: TRBJ1-2
CDR3aa: CASSPWNRGISNEQFF; v_gene: TRBV7-2; j_gene: TRBJ2-1
CDR3aa: CASSSYRGSLSSYNEQFF; v_gene: TRBV9; j_gene: TRBJ2-1
CDR3aa: CASRRTEQETQYF; v_gene: TRBV6-5; j_gene: TRBJ2-5
CDR3aa: CASSGLEINQPQHF; v_gene: TRBV6-1; j_gene: TRBJ1-5
CDR3aa: CASSALTGTQYF; v_gene: TRBV2; j_gene: TRBJ2-5
CDR3aa: CASRNGGWRNTEAFF; v_gene: TRBV6-5; j_gene: TRBJ1-1
CDR3aa: CASSQLVNCLRYQETQYF; v_gene: TRBV23-1; j_gene: TRBJ2-5
CDR3aa: CASSQEGSPATQYF; v_gene: TRBV4-2; j_gene: TRBJ2-3
CDR3aa: CASTRTSPIVHNEQFF; v_gene: TRBV10-2; j_gene: TRBJ2-1
CDR3aa: CASSSTGLNQPQHF; v_gene: TRBV2; j_gene: TRBJ1-5
CDR3aa: CASSATDLDRSPYEQYF; v_gene: TRBV9; j_gene: -
CDR3aa: CASSRTGLGGEQYF; v_gene: TRBV6-5; j_gene: TRBJ2-7
CDR3aa: CATSREWTGAHEQYF; v_gene: TRBV15; j_gene: TRBJ2-7
CDR3aa: CASSFTGDEQYF; v_gene: TRBV5-1; j_gene: TRBJ2-7
CDR3aa: CASSLVVQGATAFF; v_gene: TRBV7-2; j_gene: TRBJ1-1
CDR3aa: CASTFKRDGGEQYF; v_gene: TRBV6-5; j_gene: TRBJ2-7
CDR3aa: CASSVGWRLGANNEQFF; v_gene: TRBV9; j_gene: TRBJ2-1
CDR3aa: CASSQGGGWQPQHF; v_gene: TRBV6-1; j_gene: TRBJ1-5
CDR3aa: CASSFWRLAGGNEQFF; v_gene: TRBV5-1; j_gene: TRBJ2-1
CDR3aa: CASSFFGDLNEQFF; v_gene: TRBV7-2; j_gene: TRBJ2-1
CDR3aa: CASSLRGSYGYTF; v_gene: TRBV27; j_gene: TRBJ1-2
CDR3aa: CASSVRGTSGADTQYF; v_gene: TRBV9; j_gene: TRBJ2-3
CDR3aa: CAISEWQPPYEQYF; v_gene: TRBV10-3; j_gene: TRBJ2-7
CDR3aa: CASSQGLAGGPVGELFF; v_gene: TRBV14; j_gene: TRBJ2-2
CDR3aa: CATTETGPWGDTQYF; v_gene: TRBV6-1; j_gene: TRBJ2-3
CDR3aa: CASSLPEITYEQYF; v_gene: TRBV7-2; j_gene: TRBJ2-7
CDR3aa: CASSSSGENSYEQYF; v_gene: TRBV7-3; j_gene: TRBJ2-7
CDR3aa: CASSVSKTSGHTQYF; v_gene: TRBV9; j_gene: TRBJ2-3
CDR3aa: CASSESQGADTGELFF; v_gene: TRBV6-4; j_gene: TRBJ2-2
CDR3aa: CASSGQGGEQFF; v_gene: TRBV10-1; j_gene: TRBJ2-1
CDR3aa: CASRTSTSANEQFF; v_gene: TRBV27; j_gene: TRBJ2-1
CDR3aa: CASSKIRQGPFNQPQHF; v_gene: TRBV21-1; j_gene: TRBJ1-5